The 13 T cell receptor beta chains below all came from one sample that was sequenced in a study of response to subunit inactivated influenza vaccine. TCRdb recomputed calls from the RT-PCR reads with MiXCR, one row per CDR3 protein. The sample has around 500,000 distinct CDR3 sequences; roughly 9.8% are singletons. Sequencing used PBMCs from blood, obtained around seven weeks after vaccination. The receptors were gathered from a middle-aged man who received an inactivated influenza vaccine.

The CDR3 loop is CASTQGGTEAFF. The CDR3 DNA reads TGTGCCAGCACCCAAGGGGGGACTGAAGCTTTCTTT. The chain joins TRBV28 to TRBJ1-1, with D perhaps TRBD1 (6 bases). Germline V gene sequence: CDR1 MDHEN, CDR2 SYDVKM. This CDR3 contains 12 residues. V was pared by 7 bases and J by 5 bases, with 11 bases between.

This clonotype was seen only once. A much larger clone lies a single base off, so this may be a read error. V gene TRBV12-3 or TRBV12-4 combines with J gene TRBJ2-3; D may be TRBD1 (6 bases). Trimming took 7 bases from V and 10 from J, leaving 12 bases between them. The CDR3 extends over 11 amino acids. This CDR3 reads CASNTGSAQYF. The DNA for the CDR3 is TGTGCCAGCAATACAGGGAGCGCGCAGTATTTT.

This clonotype was detected ten times or more. CDR3 residues: CASSYATGYNEQFF. CDR3 DNA: TGTGCCAGCAGCTATGCCACGGGGTACAATGAGCAGTTCTTC. The chain carries TRBV7-2 and TRBJ2-1; D is possibly TRBD2 (5 bases). Trimming left V 4 bases short and J 4 bases short, with 11 bases between. The V gene's germline CDR1 is SGHTA and CDR2 FQGNSA. The CDR3 is 14 amino acids.

This rearrangement joins TRBV5-5 to TRBJ2-1; 7 bases fit TRBD2. Trimming removed 4 bases from V and 4 bases from J; junction bases left unmatched: 2. This CDR3 has 13 amino acids. Germline V CDR1 and CDR2: SGHKS, YYEKEE (reference sequence). The CDR3 region has the DNA TGTGCCAGCAGCCGGACTAGGTACAATGAGCAGTTCTTC. Translation: CASSRTRYNEQFF.

This clonotype was seen ten or more times. The genes are TRBV29-1 and TRBJ2-7; weak D call: TRBD1 (5 bases). CDR1 and CDR2 (germline): SQVTM, ANQGSEA. The CDR3 has 13 residues. V was pared by 6 bases and J by 2 bases, with 14 bases between. The CDR3 DNA sequence: TGCAGCGTCAGGGTTTTAGAGACCTACGAGCAGTACTTC. Its protein is CSVRVLETYEQYF.

The V and J genes are TRBV10-3 and TRBJ2-5, with 7 nucleotides matching TRBD2. CDR3 length equals 15 residues. Germline values: CDR1 ENHRY, CDR2 SYGVKD. V shed 8 bases and J 2 bases; nucleotides not matched to a gene: 11. The CDR3 loop reads CAIRGVGQFQETQYF. The DNA for the CDR3 is TGTGCCATCCGGGGGGTTGGCCAATTTCAAGAGACCCAGTACTTC.

At least ten counts were recorded for this clonotype. J is TRBJ1-1 and V is TRBV5-6, with D uncertain. This CDR3 comprises 11 residues. With 2 bases removed from V and 8 bases from J, the gap between germline ends came to 7 bases. Germline V gene data show CDR1 as SGHDT and CDR2 as YYEEEE. CDR3 coding DNA: TGTGCCAGCAGCTTCTTGGGGGAAGCTTTCTTT. This encodes CASSFLGEAFF.

Many counts were recorded for this clonotype. This chain connects TRBV29-1 to TRBJ1-2; possibly TRBD1 for D (5 bases). Germline V gives CDR1 SQVTM, CDR2 ANQGSEA. The CDR3 spans 15 residues. Trimming stripped 2 bases from V and 4 bases from J, with 17 bases between. CDR3 sequence (DNA): TGCAGCGTTGAAAGCCGGGACCCCGTTGCCTATGGCTACACCTTC. Translation gives CSVESRDPVAYGYTF.

Note on this clonotype: A much larger clonotype is one base distant, so this may be a read error. This rearrangement joins TRBV7-2 to TRBJ2-5; TRBD2 is a possible D gene (6 bases). Per germline, CDR1 SGHTA and CDR2 FQGNSA. V was shortened by 5 bases and J by 2 bases, with 21 bases between the two germline ends. The CDR3 loop spans 17 amino acids. CDR3 sequence reads: CASSRGDGRGPQETQYF. Written as DNA, the CDR3 is TGTGCCAGCAGCCGAGGTGATGGGCGGGGTCCTCAAGAGACCCAGTACTTC.

This clonotype was seen only a few times. The rearrangement uses TRBV24-1 and TRBJ2-1, with D tentatively TRBD2 (6 bases). Per germline, CDR1 KGHDR and CDR2 SFDVKD. Trimming left V 3 bases short and J 0 bases short, with 17 bases between. CDR3 length: 18 amino acids. The CDR3 region has the DNA TGTGCCACCAGTGATCCTCCCGGGACTGGAAGCTCCTACAATGAGCAGTTCTTC. Protein product: CATSDPPGTGSSYNEQFF.

In this sample, this clonotype turned up a few times. The chain has TRBV27 and TRBJ2-1, with D hard to call. CDR1 and CDR2 (germline): MNHEY, SMNVEV (reference sequence). Deletions cut 0 bases from V and 8 bases from J, with 11 bases between. The CDR3 sequence is 14 residues long. CDR3 amino acids: CASSLSTGVDEQFF. CDR3 DNA sequence: TGTGCCAGCAGTTTATCGACCGGCGTCGATGAGCAGTTCTTC.

The V gene is TRBV4-2, the J gene TRBJ2-5; 10 bases are a match to TRBD2. The CDR3 runs to 16 residues. J lost 4 bases, V lost 1 base, and 6 bases had no gene match. Looked up from germline, CDR1 is LGHNA and CDR2 is YNFKEQ. The CDR3, as DNA: TGTGCCAGCAGCCAAGTCGTGCCTAGCGGGAGAGAGACCCAGTACTTC. Translated: CASSQVVPSGRETQYF.

This clonotype was counted at least ten times. In DNA, the CDR3 is TGCAGCGTTGAAGAAATGGGGAAGACAGGTGAAGCTTTCTTT. This translates into CSVEEMGKTGEAFF. The rearrangement joins TRBV29-1 to TRBJ1-1, with a weak D call TRBD1 (6 bases). In germline, CDR1 is SQVTM, CDR2 ANQGSEA. The CDR3 length is 14 residues. V was pared by 0 bases and J by 7 bases, with 15 bases between.